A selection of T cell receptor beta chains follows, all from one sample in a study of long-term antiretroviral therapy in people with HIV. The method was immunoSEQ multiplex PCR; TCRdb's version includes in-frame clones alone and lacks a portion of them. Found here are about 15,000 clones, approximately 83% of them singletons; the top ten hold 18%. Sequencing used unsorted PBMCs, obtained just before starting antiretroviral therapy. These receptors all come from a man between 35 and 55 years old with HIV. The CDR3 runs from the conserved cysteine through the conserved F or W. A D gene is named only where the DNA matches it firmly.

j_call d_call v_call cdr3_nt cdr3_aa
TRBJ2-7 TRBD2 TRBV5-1 TGCGCCAGCAGCTTGGATACTAGCGGTTTGAGGGAGCAGTACTTC CASSLDTSGLREQYF
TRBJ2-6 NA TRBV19 TGTGCCAGTAGTATGGCGGGGGCCCTCTCTGGGGCCAACGTCCTGACTTTC CASSMAGALSGANVLTF
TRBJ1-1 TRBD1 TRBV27 TGTGCCAGCAGTTTGACAGGGGGCGGCGCGGGCACTGAAGCTTTCTTT CASSLTGGGAGTEAFF
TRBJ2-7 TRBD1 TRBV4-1 TGCGCCAGCAGCCAAGCCCTGACAGGGTCTTTCTCCTACGAGCAGTACTTC CASSQALTGSFSYEQYF
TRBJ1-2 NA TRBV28 TGTGCCAGCAATGAAGCAGGACTAGCTGGCTACACCTTC CASNEAGLAGYTF
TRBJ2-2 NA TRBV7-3 TGTGCCAGCAGCTTGAGCAGGGCCCACACCGGGGAGCTGTTTTTT CASSLSRAHTGELFF
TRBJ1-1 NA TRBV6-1 TGTGCCAGCAGTGCCCCGACGACGCCCAGCACTGAAGCTTTCTTT CASSAPTTPSTEAFF
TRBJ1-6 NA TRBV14 TGTGCCAGCAGCCAAGGGGAGACACCCCTCCACTTT CASSQGETPLHF
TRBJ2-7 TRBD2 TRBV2 TGTGCCAGCAGTGATGTTATAGCGGGAGGGGCCTACGAGCAGTACTTC CASSDVIAGGAYEQYF
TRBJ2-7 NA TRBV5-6 TGTGCCAGCAGCTTTGGAACAGCCTCACCCTCCTACGAGCAGTACTTC CASSFGTASPSYEQYF
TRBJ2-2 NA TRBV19 TGTGCCAGTAGTGCGGACGGGGTATGGGAGCTGTTTTTT CASSADGVWELFF